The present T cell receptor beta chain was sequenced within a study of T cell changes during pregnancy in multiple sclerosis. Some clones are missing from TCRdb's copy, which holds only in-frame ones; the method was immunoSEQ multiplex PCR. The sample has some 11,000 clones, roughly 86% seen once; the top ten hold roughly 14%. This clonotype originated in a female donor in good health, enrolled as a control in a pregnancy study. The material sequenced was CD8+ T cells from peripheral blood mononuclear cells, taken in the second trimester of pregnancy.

CDR3 residues: CASSLSQTGGTEAFF. CDR3 coding DNA: TGTGCCAGCAGTTTATCCCAGACAGGGGGCACTGAAGCTTTCTTT. The chain couples TRBV28 to TRBJ1-1; 9 nucleotides line up with TRBD1. The length of the CDR3 is 15 residues. Germline V lookup: CDR1 MDHEN, CDR2 SYDVKM. J was trimmed by 4 bases and V by 1 base; bases with no gene match: 4.